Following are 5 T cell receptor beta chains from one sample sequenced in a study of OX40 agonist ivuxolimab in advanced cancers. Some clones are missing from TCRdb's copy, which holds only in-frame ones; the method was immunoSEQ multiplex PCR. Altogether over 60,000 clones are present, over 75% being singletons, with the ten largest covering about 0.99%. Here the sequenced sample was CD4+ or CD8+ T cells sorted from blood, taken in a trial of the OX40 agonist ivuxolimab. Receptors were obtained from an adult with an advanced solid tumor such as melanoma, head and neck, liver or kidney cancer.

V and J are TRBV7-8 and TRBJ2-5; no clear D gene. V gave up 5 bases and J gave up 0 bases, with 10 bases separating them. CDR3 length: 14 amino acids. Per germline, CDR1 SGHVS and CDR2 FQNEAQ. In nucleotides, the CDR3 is TGTGCCAGCAGCCCCCCGCGGAACCAAGAGACCCAGTACTTC. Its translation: CASSPPRNQETQYF. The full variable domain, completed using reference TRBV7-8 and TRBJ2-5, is GAGVSQSPRYKVAKRGQDVALRCDPISGHVSLFWYQQALGQGPEFLTYFQNEAQLDKSGLPSDRFFAERPEGSVSTLKIQRTQQEDSAVYLCASSPPRNQETQYFGPGTRLLVL.

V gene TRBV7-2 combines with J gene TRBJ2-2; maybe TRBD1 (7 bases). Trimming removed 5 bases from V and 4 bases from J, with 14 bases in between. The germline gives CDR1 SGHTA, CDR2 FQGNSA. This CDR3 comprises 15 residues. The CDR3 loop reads CASSTRGAGTGELFF. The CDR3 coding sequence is TGTGCCAGCAGCACCAGGGGGGCCGGCACCGGGGAGCTGTTTTTT.

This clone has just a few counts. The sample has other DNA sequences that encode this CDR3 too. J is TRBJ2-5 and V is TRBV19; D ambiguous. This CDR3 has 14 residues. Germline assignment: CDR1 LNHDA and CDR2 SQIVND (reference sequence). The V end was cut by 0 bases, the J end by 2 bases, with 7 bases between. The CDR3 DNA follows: TGTGCCAGTAGTATAGATCATGCTCAAGAGACCCAGTACTTC. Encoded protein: CASSIDHAQETQYF.

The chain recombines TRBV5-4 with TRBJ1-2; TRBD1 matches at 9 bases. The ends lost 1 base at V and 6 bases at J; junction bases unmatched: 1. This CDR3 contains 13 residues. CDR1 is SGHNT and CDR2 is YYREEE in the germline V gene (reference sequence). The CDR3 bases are TGTGCCAGCAGCTTGACAGGGGGCGATGGCTACACCTTC. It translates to CASSLTGGDGYTF.

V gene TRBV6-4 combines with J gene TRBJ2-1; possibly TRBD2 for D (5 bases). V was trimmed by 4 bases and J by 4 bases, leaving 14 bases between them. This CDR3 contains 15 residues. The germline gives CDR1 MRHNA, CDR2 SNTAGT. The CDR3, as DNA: TGTGCCAGCAGTGTCGAAGCTAGCCCTTACAATGAGCAGTTCTTC. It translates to CASSVEASPYNEQFF.